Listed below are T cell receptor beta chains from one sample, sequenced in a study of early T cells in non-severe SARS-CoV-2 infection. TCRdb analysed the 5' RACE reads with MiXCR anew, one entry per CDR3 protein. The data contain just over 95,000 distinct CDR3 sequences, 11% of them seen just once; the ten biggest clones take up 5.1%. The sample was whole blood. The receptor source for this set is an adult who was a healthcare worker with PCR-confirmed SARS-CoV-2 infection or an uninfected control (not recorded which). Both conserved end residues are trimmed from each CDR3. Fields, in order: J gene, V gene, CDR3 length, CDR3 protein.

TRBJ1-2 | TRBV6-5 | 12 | ASSSSWGNYGYT
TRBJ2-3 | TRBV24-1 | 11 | ATSSVGDDTQY
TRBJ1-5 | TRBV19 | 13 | ASSIAGGSNQPQH
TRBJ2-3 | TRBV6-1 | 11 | ASSVQGVDTQY
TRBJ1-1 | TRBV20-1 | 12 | SARAGAMNTEAF
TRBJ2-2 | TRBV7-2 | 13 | ASSLVPGYTGELF
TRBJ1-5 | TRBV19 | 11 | ASKGQINQPQH
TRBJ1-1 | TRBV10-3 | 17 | AISELVWGGQGARTEAF
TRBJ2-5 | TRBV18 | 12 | ASSMTSGDETQY
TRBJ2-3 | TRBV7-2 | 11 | AARWGPTDTQY
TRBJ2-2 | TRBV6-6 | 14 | ASSSPRDFRTGELF
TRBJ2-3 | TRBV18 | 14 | ASSPIAGGPGDTQY
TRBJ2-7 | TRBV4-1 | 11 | ASSQPSFYEQY
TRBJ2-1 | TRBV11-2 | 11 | ASSFDGGTGPF
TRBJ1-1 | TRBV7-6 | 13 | ASSLEGHPETEAF
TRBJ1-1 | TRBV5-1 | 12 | ASSLDSPDTEAF
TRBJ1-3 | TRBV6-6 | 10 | ASRRQGNTIY
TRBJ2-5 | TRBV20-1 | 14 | SAPRGTSGEKETQY
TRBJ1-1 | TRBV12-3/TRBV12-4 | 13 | ASSLVVGGHTEAF
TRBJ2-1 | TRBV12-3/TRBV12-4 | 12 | ASSLGSEINEQF
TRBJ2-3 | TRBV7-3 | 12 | ASSLTLPADTQY
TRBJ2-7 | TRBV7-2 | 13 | ASSQDPGRSYEQY
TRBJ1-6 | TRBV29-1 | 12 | SVQGSSYNSPLH
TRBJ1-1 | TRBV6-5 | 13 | ASRLAGSMNTEAF
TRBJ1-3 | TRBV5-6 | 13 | ASSLGWVSGNTIY
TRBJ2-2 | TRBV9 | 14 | ASSVYSGLNTGELF
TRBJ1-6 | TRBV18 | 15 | ASSPITAGTGNSPLH
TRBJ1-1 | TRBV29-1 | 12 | SVRRGTGGTEAF